A selection of T cell receptor beta chains follows, all from one sample in a study of metastatic and nonmetastatic thyroid tumors. TCRdb re-clonotyped the PCR reads through MiXCR. This table holds 9,500 to 15,000 clones, under 25% found once. Sequencing was done on a sample of adjacent normal tissue. The receptors were sampled from a female donor with papillary thyroid cancer or a benign thyroid nodule (not recorded which). Some clones in this sample may be carry-over from other donors' samples. Both conserved end residues are trimmed from each CDR3.

V gene	J gene	CDR3 protein
TRBV6-5	TRBJ1-3	ASSYSAGRSSGNTIY
TRBV27	TRBJ2-7	ASSPRQGGRSYEQY
TRBV2	TRBJ1-6	ASRRQGSPLH
TRBV9	TRBJ2-7	ANSTHDRGFEQY
TRBV2	TRBJ2-4	ASSQRGGKNIHY
TRBV28	TRBJ2-1	ASSLTRTSGKGLYNEQF
TRBV12-3/TRBV12-4	TRBJ2-1	ASKLGTYNEQF
TRBV19	TRBJ1-6	ASSYTGSNSPLH
TRBV12-3/TRBV12-4	TRBJ1-1	ASSPGTGGMNTEAF
TRBV6-1	TRBJ1-2	ASKGENYGYT
TRBV2	TRBJ1-5	ASSLTRDRAGQPQH
TRBV30	TRBJ2-3	ACRRWREGKDTQY
TRBV30	TRBJ2-1	AWSSSGGAQEQF
TRBV27	TRBJ2-7	ASSSAGVDPYEQY
TRBV5-1	TRBJ2-7	ASSPGGGFLYEQY
TRBV5-1	TRBJ1-6	ASSLDRDDSPLH
TRBV10-2	TRBJ1-1	ASSEGVGAEAF
TRBV6-2/TRBV6-3	TRBJ1-2	ASSRMGPQEDGYT
TRBV20-1	TRBJ2-3	SARVKASGALDTQY
TRBV14	TRBJ2-7	ASSQGIADEQY
TRBV3-1	TRBJ2-7	ASSQDWQGYEQY
TRBV7-8	TRBJ2-3	ASSPVTADTQY
TRBV20-1	TRBJ1-1	SARDPTTGTNTEAF
TRBV2	TRBJ2-2	ASSGIGGGTGELF
TRBV5-6	TRBJ2-7	ASSSIAGVRDEQY
TRBV9	TRBJ1-2	ASSVGPQGRSGYT
TRBV7-2	TRBJ1-6	ASSLVGVINSPLH
TRBV19	TRBJ2-1	ASSIQRVRPNEQF
TRBV27	TRBJ2-4	ASSLSQAKKIEY